One and the same sample provided the 12 T cell receptor beta chains below, sequenced in a study of blood T cell repertoires in COVID-19. Profiled with immunoSEQ multiplex PCR; TCRdb holds only in-frame clones, not every one. Of about 130,000 clones in the sample, roughly 90% were seen once. The sequencing sample was made of peripheral blood. The receptors come from a man aged 50 to 60 with COVID-19, enrolled during active disease.

This chain uses TRBV12-5 with TRBJ2-3; 8 nucleotides match TRBD2. V lost 4 bases to trimming and J lost 0 bases; unmatched junction nucleotides: 3. The germline gives CDR1 LGHNT, CDR2 FRNRAP. The CDR3 consists of 15 residues. CDR3 in amino acids: CASGSSGPSTDTQYF. In nucleotides, the CDR3 is TGTGCTAGTGGTTCTAGCGGGCCCAGCACAGATACGCAGTATTTT.

This chain links TRBV5-1 with TRBJ1-2; the match to TRBD1 covers 8 bases. The germline CDR1 and CDR2 sequences are SGHRS and YFSETQ. The CDR3 sequence is 15 residues long. Unmatched junction bases numbered 7, after V lost 0 bases and J lost 6 bases. CDR3 DNA: TGCGCCAGCAGCTTGGGACAGGGGAGTTTGGATGGCTACACCTTC. Its protein product is CASSLGQGSLDGYTF.

The chain uses TRBV2 and TRBJ1-4; TRBD1 might be the D (6 bases). Germline V gives CDR1 SNHLY, CDR2 FYNNEI. The CDR3 consists of 14 residues. The germline V and J ends were trimmed by 6 bases and 8 bases, with 16 bases remaining between them. CDR3 in DNA: TGTGCCAGCAGGGGAACAGGGTTAGGGGAAAAACTGTTTTTT. Amino acids: CASRGTGLGEKLFF.

The V and J genes are TRBV5-1 and TRBJ2-5; weak D call: TRBD2 (7 bases). The CDR3 is 16 amino acids. The V end lost 2 bases, the J end lost 0 bases, and 14 bases lay between the germline ends. Germline V CDR1 and CDR2: SGHRS, YFSETQ. The CDR3 is CASSLTGRGDQETQYF. The CDR3 DNA reads TGCGCCAGCAGCTTAACAGGGAGGGGGGACCAAGAGACCCAGTACTTC.

The chain links TRBV7-3 to TRBJ2-3; the D gene is possibly TRBD2 (6 bases). Looked up from germline, CDR1 is SGHTA and CDR2 is FQGTGA. The CDR3 sequence is 14 residues long. V lost 4 bases, J lost 1 base, and 9 bases lay in between. The CDR3 sequence is CASSYGSGTDTQYF. The CDR3 DNA follows: TGTGCCAGCAGCTACGGGAGCGGCACAGATACGCAGTATTTT.

This chain connects TRBV9 to TRBJ2-5, with D possibly TRBD1 on 6 matching bases. The CDR3 is 13 amino acids. V lost 3 bases and J 3 bases, leaving 9 bases between the germline ends. Germline V gene data show CDR1 as SGDLS and CDR2 as YYNGEE. CDR3 residues: CASSGWTEETQYF. CDR3 bases: TGTGCCAGCAGCGGATGGACAGAAGAGACCCAGTACTTC.

The chain links TRBV6-4 to TRBJ2-1; 9 bases align to TRBD2. CDR3 length: 15 amino acids. The V and J ends lost 0 bases and 8 bases, in that order; junction bases with no gene match: 5. The germline V gene encodes CDR1 MRHNA and CDR2 SNTAGT. The CDR3 DNA is TGTGCCAGCAGTGACTCGGGTAGCGGGAGCCATGAGCAGTTCTTC. It encodes CASSDSGSGSHEQFF.

V and J are TRBV6-1 and TRBJ2-7, with unresolved D. Germline CDR1 MNHNS, CDR2 SASEGT. CDR3 length: 13 residues. Trimming stripped 6 bases from V and 6 bases from J, with 15 bases between. CDR3 residues: CASSPLMLAEQYV. As DNA, the CDR3 is TGTGCCAGCAGCCCCCTTATGTTGGCCGAGCAGTACGTC.

The V and J genes are TRBV3-1 (or the pseudogene TRBV3-2) and TRBJ2-2; D unclear. Germline CDR1 reads LGHDT; CDR2 reads YNNKEL (reference sequence). The CDR3 spans 14 residues. Trimming removed 2 bases from V and 0 bases from J, with 4 bases in between. The chain's CDR3 is CASSQQTNTGELFF. The DNA for the CDR3 is TGTGCCAGCAGCCAACAGACGAACACCGGGGAGCTGTTTTTT.

V usage is TRBV11-2 and J usage is TRBJ2-3, with 9 bases aligning to TRBD1. Germline CDR1 and CDR2: SGHAT and FQNNGV. The V and J ends lost 3 bases and 6 bases, in that order; junction bases with no gene match: 10. The CDR3 runs to 16 residues. In DNA, the CDR3 is TGTGCCAGCAGCTTGAATCCGGGACAGGGAGGGGATACGCAGTATTTT. As protein: CASSLNPGQGGDTQYF. The full variable domain, in which reference TRBV11-2 and TRBJ2-3 provide the parts outside the CDR3, is EAGVAQSPRYKIIEKRQSVAFWCNPISGHATLYWYQQILGQGPKLLIQFQNNGVVDDSQLPKDRFSAERLKGVDSTLKIQPAKLEDSAVYLCASSLNPGQGGDTQYFGPGTRLTVL.

V usage is TRBV4-1 and J usage is TRBJ1-2; 7 bases are shared with TRBD1. Looked up from germline, CDR1 is MGHRA and CDR2 is YSYEKL. After removal of 2 bases from V and 3 bases from J, the junction contained 12 bases not matched to a gene. The CDR3 totals 17 residues. The CDR3 DNA follows: TGCGCCAGCAGCCAACCGAAACAGGGGAGGAGAGACTATGGCTACACCTTC. Translated: CASSQPKQGRRDYGYTF.

The J gene is TRBJ1-4, the V gene TRBV5-1, with D perhaps matching TRBD1 (5 bases). This CDR3 spans 17 amino acids. Germline V lookup: CDR1 SGHRS, CDR2 YFSETQ. Trimming took off 0 bases at V and 8 bases at J, with 20 bases between the two ends. The CDR3 is CASSLGLQGRTGEKLFF. CDR3 DNA sequence: TGCGCCAGCAGCTTGGGTCTGCAGGGCAGGACGGGCGAAAAACTGTTTTTT.